Below, 15 T cell receptor beta chains from the same sample are listed, as sequenced in a study of beta chain features in type 1 diabetes. What was sequenced were expressed TCRB transcripts, since all of the isolated RNA had been reverse transcribed. The table came from immunoSEQ multiplex PCR; TCRdb's copy has only in-frame clones and leaves some out. Of around 320,000 clones in the sample, less than 15% were seen once. Specimen: central memory CD4+ T cells from blood. These receptors were collected from a man aged 25-40 years in good health.

This clone was found many times. Other nucleotide sequences in the sample specify the same CDR3. This sequence joins TRBV11-3 and TRBJ2-1; weak D call: TRBD1 (5 bases). The V end was cut by 1 base, the J end by 6 bases, with 10 bases between. This CDR3 has 14 amino acids. Germline V CDR1 and CDR2: SGHNT, YENEEA. The CDR3 here is CASSLVRGRNEQFF. The CDR3, as DNA: TGTGCCAGCAGCTTAGTAAGGGGCCGCAATGAGCAGTTCTTC.

This clone was observed a few times. This chain connects TRBV6-6 to TRBJ2-7; D may correspond to TRBD1 or TRBD2 (5 bases each). The V end lost 4 bases, the J end lost 2 bases, and 18 bases lay between the germline ends. The CDR3 runs to 16 residues. The V gene's germline CDR1 is MNHNY and CDR2 SVGAGI (reference sequence). CDR3 in DNA: TGTGCCAGCAGTTGGGGGTCTGGGGCAGGCGCCTACGAGCAGTACGTC. Translated, it gives CASSWGSGAGAYEQYV.

This chain links TRBV19 with TRBJ1-5, with a tentative D call TRBD1 (6 bases). This CDR3 is built from 15 residues. From germline, CDR1 is LNHDA and CDR2 SQIVND (reference sequence). Trimming pared 2 bases from V and 7 bases from J, leaving 15 bases between. CDR3 loop: CASSIQGRGGQPQHF. The CDR3 bases are TGTGCCAGTAGTATACAGGGGCGAGGCGGCCAGCCCCAGCATTTT. Full variable domain (remainder filled in from reference TRBV19 and TRBJ1-5): DGGITQSPKYLFRKEGQNVTLSCEQNLNHDAMYWYRQDPGQGLRLIYYSQIVNDFQKGDIAEGYSVSREKKESFPLTVTSAQKNPTAFYLCASSIQGRGGQPQHFGDGTRLSIL.

CDR3 sequence: CASSQSASGGSDTQYF. The CDR3 nucleotides are TGTGCCAGCAGCCAATCGGCCAGCGGGGGTTCAGATACGCAGTATTTT. V and J are TRBV16 and TRBJ2-3; the match to TRBD2 covers 8 bases. V lost 0 bases to trimming and J lost 4 bases; unmatched junction nucleotides: 6. Germline CDR1 reads KGHSY; CDR2 reads FQNENV. The CDR3 has 16 residues.

This clone appeared many times. The V and J genes are TRBV29-1 and TRBJ2-3, with D possibly matching TRBD2 (6 bases). Trimming pared 1 base from V and 5 bases from J, leaving 13 bases between. The CDR3 runs 14 residues. CDR1 SQVTM and CDR2 ANQGSEA come from the germline V gene. For the CDR3, the DNA is TGCAGCGTTGAAGCGGGAGCGGTGAGAGATACGCAGTATTTT. It translates to CSVEAGAVRDTQYF.

The V call is TRBV7-9, the J call TRBJ1-6; D unclear. CDR3 size: 17 residues. Germline assignment: CDR1 SEHNR and CDR2 FQNEAQ (reference sequence). V lost 6 bases and J lost 2, with 17 bases in between. The CDR3 reads CASRPDGFETYNSPLHF. CDR3 nucleotides: TGTGCCAGCAGACCCGACGGCTTTGAGACCTATAATTCACCCCTCCACTTT.

The gene calls are TRBV25-1 and TRBJ1-3; tentatively, D is TRBD1 (5 bases). This CDR3 spans 15 amino acids. V lost 2 bases and J lost 0, with 8 bases in between. Germline-derived CDR1 and CDR2 are MGHDK and SYGVNS. CDR3 protein: CASSETRVSGNTIYF. The CDR3 DNA is TGTGCCAGCAGTGAAACCAGGGTCTCTGGAAACACCATATATTTT.

This clone has just a few counts. The chain links TRBV18 to TRBJ1-1; D is unclear. CDR3 size: 14 residues. Germline V gives CDR1 KGHSH, CDR2 LQKENI. The ends were cut back, 3 bases at V and 11 bases at J, with 19 bases in the middle. The CDR3 protein is CASSPSGATARAFF. The CDR3 nucleotides read TGTGCCAGCTCACCTTCCGGTGCGACGGCGAGGGCTTTCTTT.

This clone has just a few counts. The J gene is TRBJ2-5, the V gene TRBV2; 9 positions agree with TRBD2. Germline V gene lookup returns CDR1 SNHLY and CDR2 FYNNEI. Trimming cost V 5 bases and J 6 bases; bases outside gene matches: 7. The CDR3 is 14 amino acids. CDR3 sequence: CASSTWTSEKTQYF. CDR3 nucleotides: TGTGCCAGCAGTACCTGGACTAGCGAAAAGACCCAGTACTTC.

This clone showed up just a few times. The chain carries TRBV7-2 and TRBJ1-5; D is ambiguous. This CDR3 is 13 amino acids long. Germline lookup yields CDR1 SGHTA and CDR2 FQGNSA. V was shortened by 5 bases and J by 0 bases, with 5 bases between the two germline ends. CDR3 amino acids: CASSPNSNQPQHF. CDR3 in DNA: TGTGCCAGCAGCCCGAATAGCAATCAGCCCCAGCATTTT.

This clone was seen a few times. V usage is TRBV6-6 and J usage is TRBJ1-3; possible D gene TRBD1, 6 bases. Germline V gene lookup returns CDR1 MNHNY and CDR2 SVGAGI (reference sequence). The V end lost 6 bases, the J end lost 4 bases, and 19 bases lay between the germline ends. This CDR3 is 16 amino acids long. This chain's CDR3 is CASSQAIQGIGNTIYF. In DNA form, the CDR3 reads TGTGCCAGCAGCCAGGCGATACAGGGAATCGGAAACACCATATATTTT.

This clone came up a few times. The chain carries TRBV9 and TRBJ2-5; no clear D. The V gene's germline CDR1 is SGDLS and CDR2 YYNGEE. This CDR3 region has 15 residues. Trimming stripped 0 bases from V and 2 bases from J, with 11 bases between. The CDR3 DNA reads as TGTGCCAGCAGCGTAGGAGATGGAGTACAAGAGACCCAGTACTTC. Translation gives CASSVGDGVQETQYF.

The table lists this clone with a count of one. The chain is built from TRBV25-1 and TRBJ2-1, with 13 bases identical to TRBD2. The CDR3 is 17 residues long. Germline CDR1 MGHDK, CDR2 SYGVNS. Losses at the gene ends were 1 base for V and 2 bases for J; bases not matched to a gene: 2. The CDR3: CASSESGTSGAYNEQFF. The CDR3 DNA is TGTGCCAGCAGTGAATCGGGGACTAGCGGGGCCTACAATGAGCAGTTCTTC.

In this sample, this clone turned up a few times. V and J are TRBV6-6 and TRBJ2-1; 8 nucleotides align to TRBD1. Germline V CDR1 and CDR2: MNHNY, SVGAGI (reference sequence). CDR3 length: 13 amino acids. V was clipped by 6 bases and J by 7 bases; unmatched bases: 5. CDR3 loop: CASSRGLRNEQFF. The CDR3 DNA reads as TGTGCCAGCAGCAGGGGGCTTAGGAATGAGCAGTTCTTC.

The table lists this clone with a few counts. V and J are TRBV9 and TRBJ2-1, with TRBD1 as a possible D gene (6 bases). Trimming left V 0 bases short and J 7 bases short, with 14 bases between. CDR1 is SGDLS and CDR2 is YYNGEE in the germline V gene. The CDR3 covers 15 residues. The CDR3 here is CASSVEGQVFNEQFF. CDR3 in DNA: TGTGCCAGCAGCGTAGAGGGACAAGTCTTTAATGAGCAGTTCTTC.